A selection of T cell receptor beta chains follows, all from one sample in a study of identical twins. TCRdb reanalysed the 5' RACE reads using MiXCR and keeps one entry per CDR3 protein. The table has approximately 700,000 distinct CDR3 sequences, 5.5% to 7.5% seen once. What was sequenced was naive T cells sorted from blood. The receptors originated from a man aged 18 to 30 in good health. The CDR3 runs from the conserved cysteine through the conserved F or W. D genes are given only for firm matches. The size field is filled for only some rows; it gives once, few, many or a size class.

d_gene	j_gene	abundance	v_gene	CDR3nt	CDR3aa
-	TRBJ2-2	-	TRBV6-5	TGTGCCAGCAGTTCTCAAGGCGGCGCAGGGGCCGGGGAGCTGTTTTTT	CASSSQGGAGAGELFF
-	TRBJ1-1	-	TRBV20-1	TGCAGTGCTAGCCCCCCCGGGAGGGAGACTGAAGCTTTCTTT	CSASPPGRETEAFF
TRBD1	TRBJ2-3	few	TRBV5-5	TGTGCCAGTAAACAGACAGGGGATCGGGATACGCAGTATTTT	CASKQTGDRDTQYF
-	TRBJ1-1	-	TRBV18	TGTGCCAGCTCACGGAAAAGGGATTCCACTGAAGCTTTCTTT	CASSRKRDSTEAFF
TRBD2	TRBJ2-7	-	TRBV10-2	TGCGCCAGATCGACTAGCGGGAGTCCCAACGAGCAGTACTTC	CARSTSGSPNEQYF
-	TRBJ2-1	many	TRBV20-1	TGCAGTGCCGGCGCCGCAGCCGGGTATGAGCAGTTCTTC	CSAGAAAGYEQFF
TRBD2	TRBJ2-4	-	TRBV5-1	TGCGCCAGCAGCTTGGATACTAGCGGGAGTCGTTACTTC	CASSLDTSGSRYF
-	TRBJ2-2	-	TRBV29-1	TGCAGCGTTGCACCGGCCAGCCAAGTAGCGAACACCCGGGAGCTGTTTTTT	CSVAPASQVANTRELFF
-	TRBJ2-5	-	TRBV7-8	TGTGCCAGCACCCTTTTTGAGATCAACCAAGAGACCCAGTACTTC	CASTLFEINQETQYF
-	TRBJ1-5	-	TRBV27	TGTGCCAGCAGTTTGGGTCGCCTCGGACAGCCCCAGCATTTT	CASSLGRLGQPQHF
TRBD1	TRBJ1-1	many	TRBV20-1	TGCAGTGCTACCCGGACAGGGAACACTGAAGCTTTCTTT	CSATRTGNTEAFF
TRBD2	TRBJ2-2	-	TRBV30	TGTGCCTGGAGTGCCCTAGCGGGATGGCGGGAGCTGTTTTTT	CAWSALAGWRELFF
-	TRBJ1-4	few	TRBV20-1	TGCAGTGCTAGTGGTCCGACAACTAATGAAAAACTGTTTTTT	CSASGPTTNEKLFF
-	TRBJ1-1	-	TRBV20-1	TGCAGTGCTAAAAGGGACACCAAGAACACTGAAGCTTTCTTT	CSAKRDTKNTEAFF
-	TRBJ2-1	many	TRBV12-3/TRBV12-4	TGTGCCAGCAGCCCGTCAGGGTTGAACTCCTACAATGAGCAGTTCTTC	CASSPSGLNSYNEQFF
TRBD1	TRBJ2-5	many	TRBV24-1	TGTGCCACCAGGGGGACAGGCGGGGAGACCCAGTACTTC	CATRGTGGETQYF
TRBD2	TRBJ2-3	few	TRBV29-1	TGCAGCGAGGCTAGCGGGAGATGGAATACGCAGTATTTT	CSEASGRWNTQYF
-	TRBJ2-1	many	TRBV15	TGTGCCACCAGCAGAGATCCGAAAGGGGGTGAGCAGTTCTTC	CATSRDPKGGEQFF
TRBD2	TRBJ2-3	many	TRBV4-3	TGCGCCAGCAGCCCAAGGACTAGCGGAAGATCAAGCACAGATACGCAGTATTTT	CASSPRTSGRSSTDTQYF
TRBD2	TRBJ2-1	many	TRBV4-3	TGCGCCAGCAGCCAAGATCAGGGAGGGGCTTACAATGAGCAGTTCTTC	CASSQDQGGAYNEQFF
-	TRBJ2-3	many	TRBV7-9	TGTGCCAGCAGCCGTCCCCGACCCACAGATACGCAGTATTTT	CASSRPRPTDTQYF
TRBD2	TRBJ2-1	few	TRBV6-1	TGTGCCAGCAGTCCCTTAGCGGGAACGGGGAATGAGCAGTTCTTC	CASSPLAGTGNEQFF
-	TRBJ2-3	many	TRBV6-5	TGTGCCAGCAGTTACTCCGGTCCTTCTAGCACAGATACGCAGTATTTT	CASSYSGPSSTDTQYF
-	TRBJ2-5	many	TRBV12-3/TRBV12-4	TGTGCCAGCAGTCCCGAGAGGGTGGCAAAGACCCAGTACTTC	CASSPERVAKTQYF
TRBD1	TRBJ2-1	-	TRBV6-5	TGTGCCAGCAGTTTGACAGGGCTCAAGGAGCAGTTCTTC	CASSLTGLKEQFF
TRBD2	TRBJ2-7	few	TRBV7-2	TGTGCCAGCAGCTTAACCACCCAGGGCGGGAGCAACGAGCAGTACTTC	CASSLTTQGGSNEQYF
TRBD2	TRBJ2-1	-	TRBV14	TGTGCCAGCAGCCCTCTCTGGGAGGGAAGACAGTTCTTC	CASSPLWEGRQFF
TRBD2	TRBJ2-7	many	TRBV29-1	TGCAGCGTTGTCGCCGGGACTACCCCCTACGAGCAGTACTTC	CSVVAGTTPYEQYF
TRBD2	TRBJ2-5	few	TRBV30	TGTGCCTGGAGTGAGAAATGGACAGGGACTAGCGGATACCAAGAGACCCAGTACTTC	CAWSEKWTGTSGYQETQYF
-	TRBJ2-1	many	TRBV5-1	TGCGCCAGCAGTGATCCGGGCAGGGGTCCAAAGCAGTTCTTC	CASSDPGRGPKQFF
-	TRBJ1-2	many	TRBV6-5	TGTGCCAGCAGTTCCCAGGGTGACGGCTATGGCTACACCTTC	CASSSQGDGYGYTF
TRBD2	TRBJ2-2	many	TRBV7-2	TGTGCCAGCAGCTTAGCGGCTAGCGGGAGGGCCGCGAACACCGGGGAGCTGTTTTTT	CASSLAASGRAANTGELFF
-	TRBJ1-1	-	TRBV19	TGTGCCAGTAGTCCAACGGGACGTCCGGGCACTGAAGCTTTCTTT	CASSPTGRPGTEAFF
TRBD2	TRBJ2-3	many	TRBV5-1	TGCGCCAGCAGCTCCGGGACTAGCGGAGGCACAGATACGCAGTATTTT	CASSSGTSGGTDTQYF
TRBD2	TRBJ2-4	-	TRBV4-2	TGTGCCAGCAGCCCTAGCGGGAGCTCCTCCAAAAACATTCAGTACTTC	CASSPSGSSSKNIQYF
-	TRBJ2-7	many	TRBV15	TGTGCCACCAGCAGAGGACAGAAATACGAGCAGTACTTC	CATSRGQKYEQYF
TRBD2	TRBJ2-3	-	TRBV30	TGTGCCTGGAGTTGGGGTAGCGGGTCGTCGGATACGCAGTATTTT	CAWSWGSGSSDTQYF
-	TRBJ2-5	many	TRBV6-6	TGTGCCAGCAAAGGGGACTCGGAGACCCAGTACTTC	CASKGDSETQYF
-	TRBJ2-1	few	TRBV28	TGTGCCAGCAGTTCCTCAAGCGACGGATCCAGCTCCTACAATGAGCAGTTCTTC	CASSSSSDGSSSYNEQFF
-	TRBJ2-2	many	TRBV28	TGTGCCAGCAGAGATACAGGGCGGCCCGGGGAGCTGTTTTTT	CASRDTGRPGELFF
TRBD2	TRBJ2-1	few	TRBV6-2/TRBV6-3	TGTGCCAGCAGACTCCTAGCGGGTGCCTACAATGAGCAGTTCTTC	CASRLLAGAYNEQFF
-	TRBJ2-1	many	TRBV6-2/TRBV6-3	TGTGCCAGCAGCCACGATTTGTACAATGAGCAGTTCTTC	CASSHDLYNEQFF
-	TRBJ2-1	many	TRBV7-2	TGTGCCAGCAGCTTAGTCAAGCGGAACAATGAGCAGTTCTTC	CASSLVKRNNEQFF
TRBD2	TRBJ2-7	many	TRBV5-1	TGCGCCAGCAGCTTGGAAGGGACTAGCGCCTACGAGCAGTACTTC	CASSLEGTSAYEQYF
TRBD2	TRBJ2-1	-	TRBV15	TGTGCCACCAGCAGAGTCCTAGCGGGGTCCTACAATGAGCAGTTCTTC	CATSRVLAGSYNEQFF
TRBD2	TRBJ2-2	few	TRBV27	TGTGCCGCGGGGGGGTTGGGGTTCGCGAACACCGGGGAGCTGTTTTTT	CAAGGLGFANTGELFF
-	TRBJ2-7	few	TRBV21-1	TGTGCCAGCAGCAAAGAAGCGAGCGGGAGAAGAAGTGGGCAGTACTTC	CASSKEASGRRSGQYF
TRBD1	TRBJ2-5	few	TRBV2	TGTGCCAGCTCGAGGGGGCCGAGTCTCCAAGAGACCCAGTACTTC	CASSRGPSLQETQYF
-	TRBJ1-1	many	TRBV5-1	TGCGCCAGCATCCCCGGGGCTAACCCGAACACTGAAGCTTTCTTT	CASIPGANPNTEAFF
TRBD1	TRBJ2-1	few	TRBV28	TGTGCCAGCACCCTCCGGGACAGGGGGCGATTGGAGCAGTTCTTC	CASTLRDRGRLEQFF
TRBD1	TRBJ2-1	many	TRBV28	TGTGCCAGCACCCTGGGACAGGAGCAGTTCTTC	CASTLGQEQFF
TRBD2	TRBJ2-7	-	TRBV23-1	TGCGCCAGCAGTCAAGTGACGCAGACTAGCCCGGTAAAGCGGGATATCCAGTACGAGCAGTACTTC	CASSQVTQTSPVKRDIQYEQYF
-	TRBJ2-2	few	TRBV12-3/TRBV12-4	TGTGCCAGCAGTTTGGGAGTAGCAATTACGAACACCGGGGAGCTGTTTTTT	CASSLGVAITNTGELFF
TRBD1	TRBJ2-1	once	TRBV4-2	TGTGCCAGCAGGGGACAGGACAGTGTCAATGAGCAGTTCTTC	CASRGQDSVNEQFF
-	TRBJ2-5	many	TRBV28	TGTGCCAGCAGTCTACTAGCCCGGGCACAAGAGACCCAGTACTTC	CASSLLARAQETQYF
TRBD2	TRBJ2-5	many	TRBV12-3/TRBV12-4	TGTGCCAGCACCCTGCTAATGGGACTAGCGGAGCAAGAGACCCAGTACTTC	CASTLLMGLAEQETQYF